The 31 T cell receptor beta chains in this list originate from one sample, sequenced in a study of OX40 agonist ivuxolimab in advanced cancers. Method: immunoSEQ multiplex PCR; TCRdb's copy keeps in-frame clones and lacks some. The table records some 57,000 clones, under 90% of them present only once. The sample was CD4+ or CD8+ T cells sorted from blood, taken in a trial of the OX40 agonist ivuxolimab. The receptor set was obtained from an adult with an advanced solid tumor such as melanoma, head and neck, liver or kidney cancer.

This clone was found a few times. This sequence joins TRBV28 and TRBJ2-7, with TRBD1 matching 8 bases. Germline V gene data show CDR1 as MDHEN and CDR2 as SYDVKM. V was pared by 7 bases and J by 0 bases, with 2 bases of the junction left unmatched. The CDR3 extends over 13 amino acids. CDR3 sequence reads: CASNRGFSYEQYF. Written as DNA, the CDR3 is TGTGCCAGCAACAGGGGGTTCTCCTACGAGCAGTACTTC.

This chain connects TRBV9 to TRBJ2-7; TRBD2 matches at 10 bases. Germline CDR1 and CDR2: SGDLS and YYNGEE. The CDR3 extends over 13 amino acids. J lost 7 bases, V lost 2 bases, and 3 bases had no gene match. Here the CDR3 DNA reads TGTGCCAGCAGCGTGAGCGGGGGGGAAGAGCAGTACTTC. Amino acid sequence: CASSVSGGEEQYF.

The chain combines TRBV5-5 with TRBJ2-3; a possible D gene is TRBD2 (6 bases). Trimming removed 3 bases at V and 0 bases at J, with 17 bases between. Looked up from germline, CDR1 is SGHKS and CDR2 is YYEKEE (reference sequence). CDR3 length equals 17 residues. The CDR3 sequence is CASSSGGPPRSTDTQYF. The DNA of the CDR3 is TGTGCCAGCAGCTCCGGGGGACCTCCGAGGAGCACAGATACGCAGTATTTT.

CDR3 bases: TGTGCCAGCTCACCATCCAGCGGTGGAACAGATACGCAGTATTTT. Translation gives CASSPSSGGTDTQYF. V is TRBV18 and J is TRBJ2-3, with D tentatively TRBD2 (5 bases). The CDR3 consists of 15 residues. V lost 2 bases and J lost 3, with 12 bases in between. Germline CDR1 is KGHSH and CDR2 is LQKENI.

The chain uses TRBV6-1 and TRBJ1-2; D not certain. The germline V gene encodes CDR1 MNHNS and CDR2 SASEGT. V lost 0 bases and J 2 bases, leaving 22 bases between the germline ends. The CDR3 sequence is 19 residues long. The CDR3 here is CASSEAPPGTWEQNYGYTF. The DNA of the CDR3 is TGTGCCAGCAGTGAAGCCCCTCCGGGTACATGGGAGCAAAACTATGGCTACACCTTC.

This chain links TRBV5-4 with TRBJ2-2; TRBD2 matches at 12 bases. V shed 4 bases, J shed 6 bases, and the junction held 10 bases outside the gene matches. This CDR3 contains 17 residues. The V gene's germline CDR1 is SGHNT and CDR2 YYREEE (reference sequence). For the CDR3, the DNA is TGTGCCAGCAGCATCCTACTAGCGGGAGGAAACCCCGGGGAGCTGTTTTTT. Amino acids: CASSILLAGGNPGELFF.

V and J are TRBV7-2 and TRBJ2-1; TRBD1 aligns across 10 bases. This CDR3 contains 14 residues. CDR1 SGHTA and CDR2 FQGNSA come from the germline V gene. Trimming at V came to 5 bases and at J to 7 bases, leaving 5 bases not matched to a gene. The CDR3 DNA follows: TGTGCCAGCAGCGCCGACAGGGGGCGAAATGAGCAGTTCTTC. Residues: CASSADRGRNEQFF.

The chain is built from TRBV4-1 and TRBJ1-2; D is unresolved. Trimming took off 1 base at V and 6 bases at J, with 9 bases between the two ends. CDR3 length equals 13 residues. Germline assignment: CDR1 MGHRA and CDR2 YSYEKL. The CDR3 reads CASSQGGGNGYTF. CDR3 nucleotide sequence: TGCGCCAGCAGCCAAGGTGGAGGGAATGGCTACACCTTC.

The V call is TRBV18, the J call TRBJ1-1; D possibly corresponds to TRBD1 (6 bases). This CDR3 spans 15 amino acids. Trimming cost V 1 base and J 5 bases, with 14 bases left between them. Germline values: CDR1 KGHSH, CDR2 LQKENI. The CDR3 is CASSPLRGLDTEAFF. In nucleotides, the CDR3 is TGTGCCAGCTCACCACTCAGGGGATTGGATACTGAAGCTTTCTTT.

V usage is TRBV6-1 and J usage is TRBJ1-4; D possibly corresponds to TRBD1 (5 bases). CDR1 and CDR2 (germline): MNHNS, SASEGT. The length of the CDR3 is 14 residues. V dropped 9 bases and J dropped 8 bases, with 19 bases sitting between them. The CDR3 nucleotides are TGTGCCAGAGAGCAGCGCCAGGGTGACGAAAAACTGTTTTTT. Amino acid sequence: CAREQRQGDEKLFF.

The genes are TRBV5-1 and TRBJ2-5; D unresolved. Germline V lookup: CDR1 SGHRS, CDR2 YFSETQ. The CDR3 consists of 15 residues. V lost 1 base, J lost 1 base, and 11 bases lay in between. The CDR3 region is CASSLLGYLQETQYF. CDR3 DNA sequence: TGCGCCAGCAGCTTGCTTGGCTATCTCCAAGAGACCCAGTACTTC.

V usage is TRBV6-1 and J usage is TRBJ1-2; possible D gene TRBD1, 5 bases. The length of the CDR3 is 14 residues. With 2 bases removed from V and 4 bases from J, the gap between germline ends came to 11 bases. The germline gives CDR1 MNHNS, CDR2 SASEGT. This chain's CDR3 is CASSEIAGSYGYTF. The CDR3 DNA reads as TGTGCCAGCAGTGAAATCGCAGGGAGCTATGGCTACACCTTC.

The CDR3 loop reads CASSSHTNEKLFF. As DNA, the CDR3 is TGTGCCAGTAGTTCGCACACGAATGAAAAACTGTTTTTT. The rearrangement uses TRBV19 and TRBJ1-4, with D unclear. The V gene's germline CDR1 is LNHDA and CDR2 SQIVND (reference sequence). V was clipped by 5 bases and J by 5 bases, with 9 bases between them. This CDR3 has 13 residues.

This chain links TRBV6-1 with TRBJ1-2; D possibly corresponds to TRBD1 (5 bases). This CDR3 is built from 13 residues. Germline V CDR1 and CDR2: MNHNS, SASEGT. V was cut by 6 bases and J by 4 bases, with 12 bases left in between. The CDR3 is CASSQGRVYGYTF. DNA of the CDR3: TGTGCCAGCAGCCAGGGACGGGTCTATGGCTACACCTTC.

The rearrangement joins TRBV4-2 to TRBJ2-7, with TRBD1 matching 10 bases. Trimming cost V 0 bases and J 2 bases; bases outside gene matches: 7. CDR1 and CDR2 (germline): LGHNA, YNFKEQ. The CDR3 is made up of 17 amino acids. Here the CDR3 DNA reads TGTGCCAGCAGCCAAGATTTGGGACAGGGGCCTACCTACGAGCAGTACTTC. This encodes CASSQDLGQGPTYEQYF.

The J gene is TRBJ1-1, the V gene TRBV5-4; a possible D gene is TRBD1 (6 bases). The CDR3 is 14 residues long. Germline V gene data show CDR1 as SGHNT and CDR2 as YYREEE (reference sequence). V was pared by 0 bases and J by 11 bases, with 17 bases between. Here the CDR3 DNA reads TGTGCCAGCAGCTTGGCCGGGACACGGCACCCGGCTTTCTTT. Translation gives CASSLAGTRHPAFF.

V and J are TRBV28 and TRBJ2-3; TRBD1 aligns across 7 bases. This CDR3 comprises 14 residues. The J segment lost 9 bases and the V segment lost 4 bases, leaving 10 bases of the junction unmatched. The V gene's germline CDR1 is MDHEN and CDR2 SYDVKM. CDR3 loop: CASSSGTGRGTQYF. CDR3 nucleotide sequence: TGTGCCAGCAGTTCCGGGACGGGCAGGGGGACGCAGTATTTT.

V gene TRBV7-3 combines with J gene TRBJ1-6; D call uncertain. Germline CDR1 reads SGHTA; CDR2 reads FQGTGA. The CDR3 covers 14 residues. Trimming removed 1 base from V and 6 bases from J, with 7 bases in between. CDR3 sequence: CASSLKRVNSPLHF. The CDR3 DNA reads as TGTGCCAGCAGCTTAAAAAGGGTTAATTCACCCCTCCACTTT.

The chain carries TRBV10-3 and TRBJ2-3; TRBD2 aligns across 10 bases. Germline V gives CDR1 ENHRY, CDR2 SYGVKD. J was trimmed by 3 bases and V by 6 bases; bases with no gene match: 9. The length of the CDR3 is 16 residues. The CDR3: CAISAPSGSRTDTQYF. In nucleotides, the CDR3 is TGTGCCATCAGCGCCCCTAGCGGGAGTAGAACAGATACGCAGTATTTT.

The V and J genes are TRBV19 and TRBJ1-1; 9 bases are a match to TRBD1. This CDR3 is 15 amino acids long. CDR1 LNHDA and CDR2 SQIVND come from the germline V gene (reference sequence). Trimming removed 7 bases from V and 4 bases from J; junction bases left unmatched: 10. The CDR3 region has the DNA TGTGCCAGTACCTACGGGACAGGGCTCGGCACTGAAGCTTTCTTT. The encoded protein is CASTYGTGLGTEAFF.

This clone was seen more than once but under ten times. This chain links TRBV5-4 with TRBJ1-1; no clear D. V lost 1 base and J lost 4, with 5 bases in between. CDR3 length: 12 residues. The germline gives CDR1 SGHNT, CDR2 YYREEE (reference sequence). The CDR3, as DNA: TGTGCCAGCAGCTTGCGGGGCACTGAAGCTTTCTTT. Its protein product is CASSLRGTEAFF.

V usage is TRBV5-1 and J usage is TRBJ2-7, with D possibly TRBD1 on 6 matching bases. The CDR3 covers 14 residues. Trimming took off 0 bases at V and 3 bases at J, with 10 bases between the two ends. CDR1 and CDR2 from the germline V gene are SGHRS and YFSETQ. CDR3 coding DNA: TGCGCCAGCAGCTTGGTTGGACAGAGCTACGAGCAGTACTTC. Translation gives CASSLVGQSYEQYF.

The chain links TRBV6-1 to TRBJ2-6; D gene uncertain. Germline values: CDR1 MNHNS, CDR2 SASEGT. V was cut by 2 bases and J by 0 bases, with 8 bases left in between. There are 16 residues in the CDR3. The CDR3 DNA follows: TGTGCCAGCAGTGAATTTTTATTCTCTGGGGCCAACGTCCTGACTTTC. It encodes CASSEFLFSGANVLTF.

The chain employs TRBV11-1 and TRBJ1-5, with a possible D match to TRBD1 (6 bases). Germline V lookup: CDR1 SGHAT, CDR2 FQDESV (reference sequence). V lost 1 base and J 9 bases, leaving 10 bases between the germline ends. CDR3 size: 13 residues. CDR3 region: CASSLEQGTPQHF. The CDR3 coding sequence is TGTGCCAGCAGCTTAGAACAGGGCACGCCCCAGCATTTT.

J is TRBJ1-4 and V is TRBV5-1; D gene ambiguous. The V end was cut by 4 bases, the J end by 6 bases, with 13 bases between. The length of the CDR3 is 14 residues. Germline assignment: CDR1 SGHRS and CDR2 YFSETQ. The CDR3 reads CASSTTGQHEKLFF. CDR3 in DNA: TGCGCCAGCAGCACGACCGGGCAGCATGAAAAACTGTTTTTT.

This clone was counted once. This chain connects TRBV28 to TRBJ2-1, with D tentatively TRBD2 (6 bases). Germline lookup yields CDR1 MDHEN and CDR2 SYDVKM. V dropped 3 bases and J dropped 1 base, with 13 bases sitting between them. The CDR3 extends over 16 amino acids. CDR3 region: CASSFIAAGSYNEQFF. In DNA, the CDR3 is TGTGCCAGCAGTTTTATTGCTGCGGGGTCCTACAATGAGCAGTTCTTC.

The gene calls are TRBV6-6 and TRBJ1-1; D call uncertain. The germline gives CDR1 MNHNY, CDR2 SVGAGI (reference sequence). The CDR3 has 13 amino acids. V gave up 2 bases and J gave up 6 bases, with 10 bases separating them. CDR3: CASSYVLGAEAFF. The CDR3 bases are TGTGCCAGCAGTTACGTCCTCGGAGCTGAAGCTTTCTTT.

The rearrangement joins TRBV9 to TRBJ1-3; D not resolved. Trimming took 3 bases from V and 1 from J, leaving 11 bases between them. The CDR3 is 15 amino acids. The germline V gene encodes CDR1 SGDLS and CDR2 YYNGEE. The CDR3 sequence: CASSAEGGSGNTIYF. Here the CDR3 DNA reads TGTGCCAGCAGCGCCGAGGGCGGATCTGGAAACACCATATATTTT.

The chain employs TRBV28 and TRBJ2-2; a weak D match, TRBD2 (7 bases). CDR1 and CDR2 from the germline V gene are MDHEN and SYDVKM. Trimming took 3 bases from V and 4 from J, leaving 12 bases between them. The length of the CDR3 is 15 residues. The CDR3 here is CASSLRGGGTGELFF. The DNA for the CDR3 is TGTGCCAGCAGTTTGAGGGGGGGCGGCACCGGGGAGCTGTTTTTT.

Here the CDR3 reads CASSPGAGPETQYF. DNA for the CDR3: TGTGCCAGCAGTCCCGGAGCAGGCCCAGAGACCCAGTACTTC. J is TRBJ2-5 and V is TRBV27; D ambiguous. V shed 5 bases and J shed 4 bases, with 14 bases lying between them. The CDR3 spans 14 residues. Germline V gives CDR1 MNHEY, CDR2 SMNVEV (reference sequence).

The genes are TRBV7-9 and TRBJ2-5, with D possibly TRBD2 on 6 matching bases. V was shortened by 5 bases and J by 9 bases, with 19 bases between the two germline ends. The CDR3 runs 14 residues. Germline V gene sequence: CDR1 SEHNR, CDR2 FQNEAQ (reference sequence). The CDR3 spells CASSPPGLAWAQYF. DNA of the CDR3: TGTGCCAGCAGCCCCCCAGGGCTAGCGTGGGCCCAGTACTTC.